The clone carrying this T cell receptor beta chain occurred a few times. Germline lookup yields CDR1 ENHRY and CDR2 SYGVKD. The CDR3 covers 14 residues. Trimming took 2 bases from V and 8 from J; bases not matched to a gene: 5. The protocol was immunoSEQ multiplex PCR, while the TCRdb copy is restricted to in-frame clones and leaves out a portion. The sample has some 190,000 clones; roughly 89% are singletons. This sample was included in a study of blood T cell repertoires in COVID-19. The sequence was collected from a woman aged 30 to 39 who had been exposed to COVID-19. Input material: PBMCs or T cells enriched from blood (not recorded which). This chain joins TRBV10-3 and TRBJ1-5; 8 positions match TRBD1. CDR3 nucleotide sequence: TGTGCCATCAGTGAGGCAGGGGGCGAGGAGCCCCAGCATTTT. It encodes CAISEAGGEEPQHF.